At least ten counts were recorded for the clone carrying this T cell receptor (beta chain). This sample is part of a study of blood T cells in healthy people across ages. Per germline, CDR1 DFQATT and CDR2 SNEGSKA (reference sequence). The CDR3 spans 15 residues. V lost 7 bases to trimming and J lost 9 bases, with 22 bases between them. A sample-barcoded 5' primer and a J-beta primer mix were used in a second PCR of about 7 to 11 cycles. One entry per CDR3 protein results from TCRdb running MiXCR on the 5' RACE reads. The sample shows 500,000 to 700,000 distinct CDR3 sequences, approximately 30% of them seen only once. PBMCs numbering at least 6.5 million were isolated per sample.

V and J are TRBV20-1 and TRBJ1-6; D not resolved. The receptor was derived from a woman aged 80 or over in good health. Sequencing was carried out using blood. The CDR3 DNA reads as TGCAGTGGAAAACAGAGGGCCAGCCCCCGTTCACCCCTCCACTTT. It encodes CSGKQRASPRSPLHF.